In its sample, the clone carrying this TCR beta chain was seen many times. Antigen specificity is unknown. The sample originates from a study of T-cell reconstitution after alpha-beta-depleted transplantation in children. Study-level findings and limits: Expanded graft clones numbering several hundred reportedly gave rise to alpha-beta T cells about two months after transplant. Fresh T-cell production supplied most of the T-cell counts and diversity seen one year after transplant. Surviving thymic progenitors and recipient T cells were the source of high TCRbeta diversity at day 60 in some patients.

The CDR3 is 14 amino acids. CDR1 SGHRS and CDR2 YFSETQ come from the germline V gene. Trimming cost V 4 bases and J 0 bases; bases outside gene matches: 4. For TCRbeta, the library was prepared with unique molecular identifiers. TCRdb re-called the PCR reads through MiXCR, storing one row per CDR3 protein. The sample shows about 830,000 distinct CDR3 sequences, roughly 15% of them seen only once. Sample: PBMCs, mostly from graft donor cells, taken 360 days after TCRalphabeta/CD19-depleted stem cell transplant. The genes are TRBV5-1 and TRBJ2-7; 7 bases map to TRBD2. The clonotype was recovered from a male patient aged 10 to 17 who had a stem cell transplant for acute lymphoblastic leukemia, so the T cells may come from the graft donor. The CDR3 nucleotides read TGCGCCAGCAGCCCTAGCGGAGACTCCTACGAGCAGTACTTC. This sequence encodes CASSPSGDSYEQYF.